This is a list of T cell receptor beta chains from one sample in a study of cytomegalovirus exposure and HLA in healthy donors. The protocol was immunoSEQ multiplex PCR, while the TCRdb copy is restricted to in-frame clones and leaves out a portion. Among 95,000 to 150,000 clones listed, 73% were seen once. What was sequenced was PBMCs. Receptors were obtained from a woman in her thirties or forties in good health and CMV-seronegative. Both conserved end residues are part of each CDR3. A D gene is named only where the DNA matches it firmly. Clone size is not always given. Where it is, it says once, few, many or a class for expanded clones.

-	TRBV12-5	TRBJ2-7	-	CASGSLRGNYYEQYF	TGTGCTAGTGGTTCCCTGCGGGGAAACTACTACGAGCAGTACTTC
-	TRBV5-6	TRBJ2-7	-	CASSWDSPYEQYF	TGTGCCAGCAGCTGGGACTCTCCTTACGAGCAGTACTTC
-	TRBV4-2	TRBJ1-6	-	CASSQDGATSRNSPLHF	TGTGCCAGCAGCCAAGATGGGGCGACAAGCCGAAATTCACCCCTCCACTTT
-	TRBV7-9	TRBJ2-3	-	CASSLAWADTINRADTQYF	TGTGCCAGCAGCTTAGCATGGGCGGACACTATTAATCGGGCAGATACGCAGTATTTT
-	TRBV11-3	TRBJ1-1	-	CASSLGTGRGTEAFF	TGTGCCAGCAGCTTAGGGACGGGGAGAGGCACTGAAGCTTTCTTT
-	TRBV4-3	TRBJ2-7	-	CASSLYVDRTYEQYF	TGCGCCAGCAGCCTATATGTCGACAGGACCTACGAGCAGTACTTC
-	TRBV13	TRBJ2-7	-	CASSSWDTPEQYF	TGTGCCAGCAGCAGCTGGGACACGCCCGAGCAGTACTTC
TRBD1	TRBV4-1	TRBJ1-1	few	CASSQRGQGVARF	TGCGCCAGCAGCCAAAGGGGACAGGGGGTTGCCCGATTT
-	TRBV12-5	TRBJ2-5	-	CASGSGQREETQYF	TGTGCTAGTGGTTCCGGACAGAGGGAAGAGACCCAGTACTTC
TRBD2	TRBV19	TRBJ2-1	few	CASSKGLAGGSSYNEQFF	TGTGCCAGTAGTAAGGGACTAGCGGGGGGGAGCTCCTACAATGAGCAGTTCTTC
TRBD2	TRBV7-2	TRBJ2-7	-	CASSVGTSGFYEQYF	TGTGCCAGCAGCGTCGGGACTAGCGGCTTCTACGAGCAGTACTTC
TRBD1	TRBV19	TRBJ1-5	-	CASSIGRDRVDQPQHF	TGTGCCAGTAGTATCGGCCGGGACAGGGTCGATCAGCCCCAGCATTTT
-	TRBV18	TRBJ2-7	-	CASSRTGTEGREQYF	TGTGCCAGCTCCAGGACCGGGACAGAAGGGAGGGAGCAGTACTTC
-	TRBV7-8	TRBJ2-7	-	CASSLEAGVYEQYF	TGTGCCAGCAGCTTAGAAGCAGGGGTCTACGAGCAGTACTTC
TRBD1	TRBV7-8	TRBJ2-5	-	CASSPRIPGQGGETQYF	TGTGCCAGCAGCCCGAGGATACCGGGACAGGGTGGAGAGACCCAGTACTTC
TRBD2	TRBV7-2	TRBJ2-1	-	CASSLYPSGRASSYNEQFF	TGTGCCAGCAGCTTATACCCTAGCGGGAGGGCCTCCTCCTACAATGAGCAGTTCTTC
TRBD1	TRBV7-9	TRBJ1-2	-	CASSPWDRGNYGYTF	TGTGCCAGCAGCCCCTGGGACAGAGGAAACTATGGCTACACCTTC
TRBD1	TRBV10-3	TRBJ2-3	once	CAISESTTGFTDTQYF	TGTGCCATCAGTGAGTCGACGACAGGGTTCACAGATACGCAGTATTTT
-	TRBV28	TRBJ1-5	-	CASNFGGRVSQPQHF	TGTGCCAGCAACTTCGGTGGCAGGGTATCTCAGCCCCAGCATTTT
-	TRBV6-1	TRBJ1-5	few	CASNSVGPNQPQHF	TGTGCCAGCAACTCGGTGGGGCCGAATCAGCCCCAGCATTTT
-	TRBV7-6	TRBJ2-5	-	CASSLAGGLETQYF	TGTGCCAGCAGCTTAGCAGGGGGTTTGGAGACCCAGTACTTC
-	TRBV7-9	TRBJ2-1	-	CASSLEGGAHNEQFF	TGTGCCAGCAGCTTAGAGGGCGGGGCTCACAATGAGCAGTTCTTC
-	TRBV27	TRBJ1-3	-	CASSRDPAGRTGNTIYF	TGTGCCAGCAGTCGCGACCCCGCGGGGAGGACTGGAAACACCATATATTTT
-	TRBV18	TRBJ2-5	-	CASSSLLQETQYF	TGTGCCAGCTCATCCCTCCTACAAGAGACCCAGTACTTC
TRBD1	TRBV5-6	TRBJ1-2	-	CASSPAYRGLNYGYTF	TGTGCCAGCAGTCCTGCTTACAGGGGACTTAACTATGGCTACACCTTC
-	TRBV5-1	TRBJ1-1	-	CASSFQGNTEAFF	TGCGCCAGCAGCTTTCAGGGGAACACTGAAGCTTTCTTT
-	TRBV4-3	TRBJ2-2	-	CASSPRLQGSFSGELFF	TGCGCCAGCAGCCCAAGGCTTCAGGGGTCTTTTTCCGGGGAGCTGTTTTTT
TRBD2	TRBV4-2	TRBJ2-3	-	CASSQEGLAGSTDTQYF	TGTGCCAGCAGCCAAGAGGGTCTAGCGGGGAGCACAGATACGCAGTATTTT
-	TRBV6-6	TRBJ2-2	-	CASSSQGGANGELFF	TGTGCCAGCAGTTCCCAAGGGGGGGCGAACGGGGAGCTGTTTTTT
-	TRBV7-2	TRBJ2-7	-	CASSLGRGYEQYF	TGTGCCAGCAGCTTAGGGAGGGGCTACGAGCAGTACTTC
-	TRBV9	TRBJ2-3	-	CASSRLDTQYF	TGTGCCAGCAGTAGACTAGATACGCAGTATTTT